The clone carrying this T cell receptor beta chain has more than one count but fewer than ten. The antigen is undetermined. The data derive from a study of identical twins. General study findings and limits: High-abundance cord blood beta clonotypes had fewer insertions; memory repertoires showed none.

The germline V and J ends were trimmed by 4 bases and 4 bases, with 17 bases remaining between them. This CDR3 comprises 16 residues. From germline, CDR1 is SGHRS and CDR2 YFSETQ. MiXCR was run by TCRdb on the 5' RACE reads, yielding one entry per CDR3 protein. The sample includes a few hundred thousand distinct CDR3 sequences, 20% to 25% of them seen just once. The same sample was also used in a study of T cells expressing NK-cell markers. That work adds: All TCR beta repertoires analysed originated from sorted CD3+CD56+NKG2C+, CD3+CD56+NKG2C- and CD3+CD56-NKG2C+ T cells.

The chain combines TRBV5-1 with TRBJ2-2; D is tentatively TRBD1 or TRBD2 (5 bases each). The clonotype originates from a woman aged 18-35 years in good health. Sequences were obtained from CD4+ T cells sorted from blood. The CDR3 nucleotides read TGCGCCAGCAGCCAAGGGGCGTATGCGGGCACCGGGGAGCTGTTTTTT. Amino acid sequence: CASSQGAYAGTGELFF.